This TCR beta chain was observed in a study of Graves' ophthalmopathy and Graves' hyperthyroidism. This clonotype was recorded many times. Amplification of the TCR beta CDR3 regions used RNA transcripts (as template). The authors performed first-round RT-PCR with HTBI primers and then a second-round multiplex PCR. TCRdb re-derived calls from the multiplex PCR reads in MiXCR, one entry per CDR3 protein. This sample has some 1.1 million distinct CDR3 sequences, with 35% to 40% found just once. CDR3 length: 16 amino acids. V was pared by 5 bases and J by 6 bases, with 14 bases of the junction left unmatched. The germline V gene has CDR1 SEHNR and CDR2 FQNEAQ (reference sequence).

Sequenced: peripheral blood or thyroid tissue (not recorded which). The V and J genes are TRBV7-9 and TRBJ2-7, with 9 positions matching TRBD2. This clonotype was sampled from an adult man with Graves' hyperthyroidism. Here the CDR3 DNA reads TGTGCCAGCAGCCGGCTGGCGGGAGGGTTCCGTTCCGAGCAGTACTTC. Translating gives CASSRLAGGFRSEQYF.